The 16 T cell receptor beta chains below come from one sample, sequenced in a study of cytomegalovirus exposure and HLA in healthy donors. The PCR employed 60 Vbeta primers together with 13 Jbeta primers. Produced via immunoSEQ multiplex PCR; TCRdb's table is partial and in-frame only. The sample carries around 150,000 clones, around 75% recorded once. Sequences were obtained from PBMCs. These receptors were obtained from a woman aged 40 to 50 in good health and CMV-seropositive.

This chain uses TRBV19 with TRBJ1-4; 7 positions agree with TRBD1. The V and J ends lost 5 bases and 0 bases, in that order; junction bases with no gene match: 9. CDR1 LNHDA and CDR2 SQIVND come from the germline V gene (reference sequence). The CDR3 runs to 17 residues. CDR3 nucleotide sequence: TGTGCCAGTAGTCTGACAGGGACTTTCGCAACTAATGAAAAACTGTTTTTT. It codes for CASSLTGTFATNEKLFF.

The chain employs TRBV6-6 and TRBJ1-5, with D perhaps matching TRBD1 (6 bases). Germline values: CDR1 MNHNY, CDR2 SVGAGI (reference sequence). The CDR3 is made up of 14 amino acids. The V end was cut by 6 bases, the J end by 6 bases, with 15 bases between. This CDR3 reads CASRPGQLSQPQHF. CDR3 DNA sequence: TGTGCCAGCAGGCCCGGACAGCTCAGTCAGCCCCAGCATTTT.

The V and J genes are TRBV7-8 and TRBJ2-2, with 9 bases identical to TRBD1. This CDR3 has 16 residues. The germline CDR1 and CDR2 sequences are SGHVS and FQNEAQ. Trimming at V came to 1 base and at J to 4 bases, leaving 4 bases not matched to a gene. The chain's CDR3 is CASSLVGQGITGELFF. In nucleotides, the CDR3 is TGTGCCAGCAGCTTAGTGGGACAGGGAATCACCGGGGAGCTGTTTTTT.

V is TRBV30 and J is TRBJ1-3; D perhaps matches TRBD1 (5 bases). Germline values: CDR1 GTSNPN, CDR2 SVGIG (reference sequence). Trimming took 5 bases from V and 0 from J, leaving 11 bases between them. The CDR3 spans 14 residues. This CDR3 reads CAWGGDHSGNTIYF. As DNA, the CDR3 is TGTGCCTGGGGGGGGGACCACTCTGGAAACACCATATATTTT.

The rearrangement links TRBV28 to TRBJ2-1; 12 bases match TRBD2. The CDR3 has 16 amino acids. Trimming removed 2 bases from V and 2 bases from J; junction bases left unmatched: 1. The V gene's germline CDR1 is MDHEN and CDR2 SYDVKM. Here the CDR3 reads CASSLGTSGPYNEQFF. The CDR3 nucleotides read TGTGCCAGCAGTTTAGGGACTAGCGGGCCCTACAATGAGCAGTTCTTC.

This chain uses TRBV5-5 with TRBJ2-5; 9 nucleotides align to TRBD1. Germline values: CDR1 SGHKS, CDR2 YYEKEE (reference sequence). The V gene end was trimmed by 0 bases and the J gene end by 4 bases; junction bases not matched to a gene: 7. The CDR3 length is 16 residues. CDR3 sequence (DNA): TGTGCCAGCAGCTTGGGCTCCGGGACAGGGAGAGAGACCCAGTACTTC. As protein: CASSLGSGTGRETQYF.

The CDR3 sequence is CASSLYLSGRTKETQYF. The CDR3 region has the DNA TGCGCCAGCAGCTTGTACCTTAGCGGGAGGACTAAAGAGACCCAGTACTTC. V is TRBV5-1 and J is TRBJ2-5; the match to TRBD2 covers 10 bases. Germline V gene sequence: CDR1 SGHRS, CDR2 YFSETQ. The CDR3 spans 17 residues. J was trimmed by 3 bases and V by 1 base; bases with no gene match: 9.

CDR3 in amino acids: CASSVQGTSNQPQHF. CDR3 nucleotides: TGTGCCAGTAGTGTTCAGGGTACCAGCAATCAGCCCCAGCATTTT. The chain is built from TRBV19 and TRBJ1-5; D is perhaps TRBD1 (5 bases). The CDR3 runs to 15 residues. Germline assignment: CDR1 LNHDA and CDR2 SQIVND (reference sequence). Trimming pared 5 bases from V and 1 base from J, leaving 12 bases between.

The rearrangement joins TRBV4-3 to TRBJ2-3, with 9 bases aligning to TRBD2. CDR3 length: 17 amino acids. Germline V lookup: CDR1 LGHNA, CDR2 YSLEER. Trimming at V came to 3 bases and at J to 0 bases, leaving 7 bases not matched to a gene. CDR3 sequence reads: CASSHEALAGSTDTQYF. The CDR3 DNA sequence: TGCGCCAGCAGCCATGAGGCCCTAGCGGGGAGCACAGATACGCAGTATTTT.

To note about this clone: A junction end diverges from the germline sequence, so it may reflect a read error. The gene calls are TRBV6-1 and TRBJ2-7, with D possibly being TRBD2 (6 bases). The CDR3 extends over 18 amino acids. The germline CDR1 and CDR2 sequences are MNHNS and SASEGT. CDR3 region: CASSKAAPDYAYAYEQYF. CDR3 bases: TGTGCCAGCAGTAAAGCCGCCCCGGACTACGCCTACGCCTACGAGCAGTACTTC.

This clone was seen more than once but under ten times. V is TRBV2 and J is TRBJ2-1, with 9 bases that match TRBD1. The length of the CDR3 is 17 residues. V shed 6 bases, J shed 7 bases, and the junction held 16 bases outside the gene matches. Per the germline V gene, CDR1 is SNHLY and CDR2 is FYNNEI. In nucleotides, the CDR3 is TGTGCCAGCAGCCGAAGCCCCGGGACAGGGTCTTATAATGAGCAGTTCTTC. Its translation is CASSRSPGTGSYNEQFF.

The V and J genes are TRBV7-3 and TRBJ2-5, with 11 positions matching TRBD2. This CDR3 has 15 amino acids. V shed 5 bases and J 5 bases; nucleotides not matched to a gene: 7. CDR1 is SGHTA and CDR2 is FQGTGA in the germline V gene. The CDR3 spells CASSPGLAGGETQYF. The CDR3 DNA reads as TGTGCCAGCAGCCCAGGGCTAGCGGGAGGCGAGACCCAGTACTTC.

This clone was seen a single time. The chain links TRBV7-9 to TRBJ1-2, with D possibly TRBD1 on 6 matching bases. The germline V gene has CDR1 SEHNR and CDR2 FQNEAQ (reference sequence). V lost 5 bases to trimming and J lost 4 bases, with 11 bases between them. This CDR3 has 13 amino acids. CDR3 loop: CASSPRTVYGYTF. The CDR3 DNA sequence: TGTGCCAGCAGCCCTCGGACAGTCTATGGCTACACCTTC.

The rearrangement uses TRBV5-1 and TRBJ1-2; D is perhaps TRBD1 (5 bases). The V gene lost 0 bases and the J gene lost 3 bases, with 12 bases spanning the gap. Germline assignment: CDR1 SGHRS and CDR2 YFSETQ. CDR3 length: 15 residues. CDR3 amino acids: CASSLARGTDYGYTF. The CDR3 DNA reads as TGCGCCAGCAGCTTGGCCCGAGGGACTGACTATGGCTACACCTTC.

This rearrangement joins TRBV2 to TRBJ2-1, with 9 bases aligning to TRBD1. The germline gives CDR1 SNHLY, CDR2 FYNNEI. The CDR3 length is 15 residues. J was trimmed by 1 base and V by 5 bases; bases with no gene match: 3. The CDR3 is CASSPGTGSYNEQFF. CDR3 sequence (DNA): TGTGCCAGCAGTCCCGGGACAGGGTCCTACAATGAGCAGTTCTTC.

This sequence joins TRBV27 and TRBJ2-7, with 7 bases fitting TRBD1. Trimming cost V 5 bases and J 4 bases; bases outside gene matches: 23. In germline, CDR1 is MNHEY, CDR2 SMNVEV (reference sequence). The CDR3 sequence is 19 residues long. CDR3 sequence reads: CASSLMGAKTGASRYEQYF. In DNA form, the CDR3 reads TGTGCCAGCAGTCTTATGGGAGCGAAAACAGGGGCTAGTAGGTACGAGCAGTACTTC.